The next 25 T cell receptor beta chains were all read from a single sample in a study of vaccination and CD4 T cells after COVID-19. These TCRs' antigens remain unknown. Cultured CD4+ T-cell DNA underwent Oncomine TCR Beta short-read sequencing. TCRdb re-analysed the PCR reads in MiXCR, keeping a single row per CDR3 protein. The table shows approximately 12,000 distinct CDR3 sequences, with about 56% occurring only once. As to treatment: roughly 10-day PBMC culture with coronavirus spike peptide pools or control peptides (ViraFEST assay). The sequenced sample was CD4+ T cells from blood, cultured in vitro. The receptors shown here come from a human donor who had recovered from COVID-19.

The V call is TRBV12-3 or TRBV12-4, the J call TRBJ2-3; 10 positions match TRBD2. This CDR3 region has 14 residues. V shed 6 bases, J shed 1 base, and the junction held 1 base outside the gene matches. The CDR3 region has the DNA TGTGCCAGCAGCCTAGCGGGGGGCACAGATACGCAGTATTTT. It specifies CASSLAGGTDTQYF.

The J gene is TRBJ1-6, the V gene TRBV6-1; 7 bases align to TRBD1. Germline-derived CDR1 and CDR2 are MNHNS and SASEGT. The CDR3 loop spans 16 amino acids. V gave up 6 bases and J gave up 0 bases; unmatched junction bases: 5. The CDR3 protein is CASRLTGSSYNSPLHF. CDR3 sequence (DNA): TGTGCCAGCAGACTGACAGGGAGCTCCTATAATTCACCCCTCCACTTT.

The CDR3 region has the DNA TGTGCCAGCAGCAACCTCAGGGGACACGAGCAGTACTTC. This translates into CASSNLRGHEQYF. This sequence joins TRBV28 and TRBJ2-7, with a tentative D call TRBD1 (6 bases). This CDR3 comprises 13 residues. V was pared by 6 bases and J by 5 bases, with 14 bases between. Germline-derived CDR1 and CDR2 are MDHEN and SYDVKM. Full variable domain (rest looked up from reference TRBV28 and TRBJ2-7): DVKVTQSSRYLVKRTGEKVFLECVQDMDHENMFWYRQDPGLGLRLIYFSYDVKMKEKGDIPEGYSVSREKKERFSLILESASTNQTSMYLCASSNLRGHEQYFGPGTRLTVT.

The chain has TRBV19 and TRBJ2-5; unclear D gene. The CDR3 loop spans 11 amino acids. From germline, CDR1 is LNHDA and CDR2 SQIVND (reference sequence). The germline V and J ends were trimmed by 9 bases and 3 bases, with 8 bases remaining between them. The CDR3 sequence is CARPPEETQYF. CDR3 in DNA: TGTGCCAGGCCTCCCGAAGAGACCCAGTACTTC.

The V and J genes are TRBV19 and TRBJ1-2, with D possibly matching TRBD1 (5 bases). The length of the CDR3 is 15 residues. The V gene's germline CDR1 is LNHDA and CDR2 SQIVND (reference sequence). Trimming cost V 5 bases and J 4 bases, with 17 bases left between them. CDR3 protein: CASSQQDLGGYGYTF. In nucleotides, the CDR3 is TGTGCCAGTAGTCAACAGGACCTGGGGGGCTATGGCTACACCTTC.

The rearrangement joins TRBV27 to TRBJ1-1; D perhaps matches TRBD1 (6 bases). Germline V gene data show CDR1 as MNHEY and CDR2 as SMNVEV (reference sequence). The CDR3 covers 13 residues. Trimming stripped 3 bases from V and 8 bases from J, with 13 bases between. The CDR3 spells CASSFGLGQEAFF. The CDR3 DNA follows: TGTGCCAGCAGTTTTGGTTTAGGACAGGAAGCTTTCTTT.

The J gene is TRBJ2-7, the V gene TRBV30; D may be TRBD1 or TRBD2 (5 bases each). From germline, CDR1 is GTSNPN and CDR2 SVGIG (reference sequence). V was cut by 4 bases and J by 3 bases, with 19 bases left in between. The CDR3 spans 15 residues. DNA for the CDR3: TGTGCCTGGACCAAGACGAGGGGAAGTGGCTACGAGCAGTACTTC. Translation: CAWTKTRGSGYEQYF.

This clonotype showed up just a few times. J is TRBJ2-5 and V is TRBV6-5, with D unresolved. Germline lookup yields CDR1 MNHEY and CDR2 SVGAGI. Between the trimmed V and J ends, which lost 2 bases and 7 bases, there was a span of 14 bases. The CDR3 runs to 14 residues. The CDR3 DNA reads as TGTGCCAGCAGTTACCCCCTTCTTCGTTGGACCCAGTACTTC. It is translated as CASSYPLLRWTQYF.

Concerning this clonotype: A read error may account for a junction end that differs from germline. This chain links TRBV20-1 with TRBJ2-7; D remains unclear. Germline V lookup: CDR1 DFQATT, CDR2 SNEGSKA (reference sequence). The CDR3 contains 12 residues. The CDR3 reads CSARGDFYEQYF. The CDR3 nucleotides read TGCAGTGCCAGAGGTGACTTCTACGAGCAGTACTTC.

The V call is TRBV19, the J call TRBJ2-1; D perhaps matches TRBD2 (5 bases). The V end lost 4 bases, the J end lost 5 bases, and 9 bases lay between the germline ends. Germline CDR1 and CDR2: LNHDA and SQIVND (reference sequence). This CDR3 contains 13 residues. CDR3 loop: CASSRGSNNEQFF. The CDR3 coding sequence is TGTGCCAGTAGTAGAGGGAGCAACAATGAGCAGTTCTTC.

The V call is TRBV15, the J call TRBJ2-3; D is unclear. The germline gives CDR1 LNHNV, CDR2 YYDKDF (reference sequence). The CDR3 has 15 residues. V was pared by 3 bases and J by 1 base, with 11 bases between. CDR3 bases: TGTGCCACCAGCAGTGGGCGGCCCGGCACAGATACGCAGTATTTT. Translated: CATSSGRPGTDTQYF.

CDR3 protein: CAWRGIKGVYNSPLHF. The CDR3 DNA reads TGTGCCTGGCGGGGGATCAAGGGGGTCTATAATTCACCCCTCCACTTT. The chain links TRBV30 to TRBJ1-6; tentatively, D is TRBD1 (6 bases). The CDR3 length is 16 residues. The germline gives CDR1 GTSNPN, CDR2 SVGIG (reference sequence). Trimming removed 5 bases from V and 3 bases from J, with 17 bases in between.

V gene TRBV28 combines with J gene TRBJ2-7, with a possible D match to TRBD2 (6 bases). Near its end, the DNA agrees better with TRBJ2-5, so the J call may be wrong. The CDR3 runs 14 residues. Germline V CDR1 and CDR2: MDHEN, SYDVKM. The CDR3 bases are TGTGCCAGCAGTTTTAGGGGAGCGGGAGAGACCCAGTACTTC. Protein product: CASSFRGAGETQYF.

The chain links TRBV20-1 to TRBJ2-5, with 8 bases matching TRBD2. CDR3 length: 18 residues. The germline gives CDR1 DFQATT, CDR2 SNEGSKA (reference sequence). The V gene end was trimmed by 1 base and the J gene end by 1 base; junction bases not matched to a gene: 14. Here the CDR3 DNA reads TGCAGTGCTAGAGTCCCCCTAGTAGTAGCGGGATTCCAAGAGACCCAGTACTTC. It codes for CSARVPLVVAGFQETQYF.

The V call is TRBV7-2, the J call TRBJ1-1, with 10 bases fitting TRBD1. Trimming took 3 bases from V and 11 from J; bases not matched to a gene: 0. Germline CDR1 is SGHTA and CDR2 is FQGNSA. The CDR3 extends over 11 amino acids. The CDR3 region is CASSLGQGAFF. The CDR3 DNA is TGTGCCAGCAGCTTGGGACAGGGGGCTTTCTTT.

The V gene is TRBV7-2, the J gene TRBJ1-5, with D possibly matching TRBD1 (6 bases). Germline V CDR1 and CDR2: SGHTA, FQGNSA. Trimming pared 1 base from V and 9 bases from J, leaving 16 bases between. This CDR3 has 15 residues. CDR3 loop: CASSLEGGGGSPQHF. The CDR3 DNA reads as TGTGCCAGCAGCTTAGAGGGGGGCGGGGGATCGCCCCAGCATTTT.

This clonotype turned up a few times. This chain uses TRBV6-1 with TRBJ2-4, with D possibly being TRBD2 (5 bases). Germline CDR1 reads MNHNS; CDR2 reads SASEGT. This CDR3 has 13 residues. Trimming shortened V by 6 bases and J by 0 bases, and 6 bases separated the two germline ends. The CDR3 DNA reads TGTGCCAGCAGGGACTTAGCCAAAAACATTCAGTACTTC. It translates to CASRDLAKNIQYF.

On this clonotype itself: The junction differs from germline at one of its ends, possibly a read error. CDR3 nucleotide sequence: TGTGCTAGCAGCTTAGCGGGTAAAGAGACCCAGTACTTC. Its protein product is CASSLAGKETQYF. J is TRBJ2-5 and V is TRBV7-7; 7 bases are a match to TRBD2. CDR1 and CDR2 (germline): SSHAT, FNYEAQ (reference sequence). The CDR3 loop spans 13 amino acids. Together with reference TRBV7-7 and TRBJ2-5, the CDR3 gives the full variable domain: GAGVSQSPRYKVTKRGQDVTLRCDPISSHATLYWYQQALGQGPEFLTYFNYEAQPDKSGLPSDRFSAERPEGSISTLTIQRTEQRDSAMYRCASSLAGKETQYFGPGTRLLVL.

This clonotype has more than one count but fewer than ten. The chain uses TRBV6-2 or TRBV6-3 and TRBJ2-7; D unresolved. In germline, CDR1 is MNHEY, CDR2 SVGEGT. V shed 6 bases and J shed 3 bases, with 9 bases lying between them. The CDR3 has 12 residues. The CDR3: CASSRRDYEQYF. The CDR3 DNA follows: TGTGCCAGCAGCCGCCGCGACTACGAGCAGTACTTC.

In its sample, this clonotype was seen once. The rearrangement links TRBV12-3 or TRBV12-4 to TRBJ1-5, with D uncertain. The CDR3 runs to 14 residues. V dropped 6 bases and J dropped 0 bases, with 9 bases sitting between them. The CDR3 is CASSPSHSNQPQHF. CDR3 coding DNA: TGTGCCAGCAGCCCTAGTCATAGCAATCAGCCCCAGCATTTT.

Only a few counts were recorded for this clonotype. J is TRBJ1-2 and V is TRBV7-9, with D hard to call. Trimming pared 1 base from V and 4 bases from J, leaving 7 bases between. This CDR3 spans 13 amino acids. CDR1 is SEHNR, CDR2 FQNEAQ, per germline (reference sequence). The CDR3 spells CASSLEGGYGYTF. DNA for the CDR3: TGTGCCAGCAGCTTAGAGGGAGGCTATGGCTACACCTTC.

J is TRBJ2-7 and V is TRBV19, with 10 bases lining up with TRBD2. This CDR3 is built from 13 residues. The J segment lost 4 bases and the V segment lost 5 bases, leaving 2 bases of the junction unmatched. Germline V gene data show CDR1 as LNHDA and CDR2 as SQIVND (reference sequence). This CDR3 is CASSVLAGYEQYF. DNA for the CDR3: TGTGCCAGTAGTGTACTAGCGGGGTACGAGCAGTACTTC.

The V and J genes are TRBV6-5 and TRBJ2-7; D is uncertain. CDR3 length: 13 residues. V gave up 0 bases and J gave up 2 bases, with 5 bases separating them. Germline V CDR1 and CDR2: MNHEY, SVGAGI. The CDR3 loop reads CASSYSYTYEQYF. Written as DNA, the CDR3 is TGTGCCAGCAGTTACTCCTATACCTACGAGCAGTACTTC.

CDR3 protein: CASSLVGTEAFF. CDR3 coding DNA: TGTGCCAGCAGTTTAGTCGGGACTGAAGCTTTCTTT. The chain couples TRBV28 to TRBJ1-1; D unresolved. The germline gives CDR1 MDHEN, CDR2 SYDVKM. V was shortened by 2 bases and J by 5 bases, with 6 bases between the two germline ends. This CDR3 contains 12 residues.

This chain uses TRBV29-1 with TRBJ1-3, with D possibly TRBD1 on 6 matching bases. Germline V lookup: CDR1 SQVTM, CDR2 ANQGSEA. This CDR3 contains 13 residues. The CDR3 is CGQRGEGVNTIYF. The CDR3 nucleotides are TGCGGTCAAAGGGGGGAAGGAGTAAACACCATATATTTT.